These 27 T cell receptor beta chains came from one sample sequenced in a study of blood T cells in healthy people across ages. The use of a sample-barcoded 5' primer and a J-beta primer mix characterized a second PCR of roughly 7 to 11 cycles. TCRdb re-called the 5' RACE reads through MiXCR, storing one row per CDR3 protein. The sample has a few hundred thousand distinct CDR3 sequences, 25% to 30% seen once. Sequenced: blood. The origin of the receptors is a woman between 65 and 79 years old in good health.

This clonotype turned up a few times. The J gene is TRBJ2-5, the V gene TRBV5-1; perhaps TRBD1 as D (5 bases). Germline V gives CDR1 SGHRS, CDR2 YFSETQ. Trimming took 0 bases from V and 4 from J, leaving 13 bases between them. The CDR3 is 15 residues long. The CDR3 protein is CASSLGAGIPETQYF. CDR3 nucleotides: TGCGCCAGCAGCTTGGGGGCAGGGATCCCAGAGACCCAGTACTTC.

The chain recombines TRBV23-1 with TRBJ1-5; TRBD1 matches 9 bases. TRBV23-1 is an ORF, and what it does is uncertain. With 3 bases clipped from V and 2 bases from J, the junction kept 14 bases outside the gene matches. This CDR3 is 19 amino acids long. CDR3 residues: CASSHSTWDRDVGNQPQHF. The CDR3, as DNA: TGCGCCAGCAGTCACTCGACCTGGGACAGGGATGTGGGCAATCAGCCCCAGCATTTT.

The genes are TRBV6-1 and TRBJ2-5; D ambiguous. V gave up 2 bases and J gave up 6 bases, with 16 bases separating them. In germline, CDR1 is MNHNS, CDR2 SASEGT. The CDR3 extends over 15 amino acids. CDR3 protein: CASSEYGKIKKTQYF. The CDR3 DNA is TGTGCCAGCAGTGAATATGGGAAGATTAAGAAGACCCAGTACTTC.

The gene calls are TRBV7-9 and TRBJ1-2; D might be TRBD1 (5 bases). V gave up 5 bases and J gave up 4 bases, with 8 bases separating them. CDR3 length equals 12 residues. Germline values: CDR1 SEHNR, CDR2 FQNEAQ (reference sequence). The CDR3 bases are TGTGCCAGCAGCCCACAGGTCTATGGCTACACCTTC. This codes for CASSPQVYGYTF.

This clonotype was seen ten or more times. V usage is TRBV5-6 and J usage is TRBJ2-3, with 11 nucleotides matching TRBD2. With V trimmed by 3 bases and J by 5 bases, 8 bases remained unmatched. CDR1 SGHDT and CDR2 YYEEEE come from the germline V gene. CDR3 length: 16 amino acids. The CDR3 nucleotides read TGTGCCAGCAGCTCCCCCCTAGCGGGGGGTAAAGATACGCAGTATTTT. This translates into CASSSPLAGGKDTQYF.

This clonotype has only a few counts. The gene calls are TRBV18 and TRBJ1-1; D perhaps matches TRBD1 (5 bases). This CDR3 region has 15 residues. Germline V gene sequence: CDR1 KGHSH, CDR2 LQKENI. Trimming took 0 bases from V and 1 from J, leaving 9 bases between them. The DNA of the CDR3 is TGTGCCAGCTCACCACCTCAGGGTTGGAACACTGAAGCTTTCTTT. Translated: CASSPPQGWNTEAFF.

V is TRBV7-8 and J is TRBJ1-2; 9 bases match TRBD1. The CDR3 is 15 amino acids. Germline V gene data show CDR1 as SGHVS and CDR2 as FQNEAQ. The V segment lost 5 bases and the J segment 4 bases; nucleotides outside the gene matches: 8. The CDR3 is CASSPGQGPFYGYTF. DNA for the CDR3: TGTGCCAGCAGCCCCGGACAGGGGCCCTTCTATGGCTACACCTTC.

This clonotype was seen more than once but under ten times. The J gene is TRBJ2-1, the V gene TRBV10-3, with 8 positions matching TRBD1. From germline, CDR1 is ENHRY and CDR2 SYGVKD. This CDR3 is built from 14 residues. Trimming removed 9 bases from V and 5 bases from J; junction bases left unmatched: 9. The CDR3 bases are TGTGCCATTAGTCCGGGACAGGCCCACAATGAGCAGTTCTTC. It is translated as CAISPGQAHNEQFF.

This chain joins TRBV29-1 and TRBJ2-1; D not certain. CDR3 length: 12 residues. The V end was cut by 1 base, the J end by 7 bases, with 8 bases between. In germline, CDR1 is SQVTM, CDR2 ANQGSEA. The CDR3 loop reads CSVEARLNEQFF. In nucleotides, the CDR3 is TGCAGCGTTGAAGCCAGACTTAATGAGCAGTTCTTC.

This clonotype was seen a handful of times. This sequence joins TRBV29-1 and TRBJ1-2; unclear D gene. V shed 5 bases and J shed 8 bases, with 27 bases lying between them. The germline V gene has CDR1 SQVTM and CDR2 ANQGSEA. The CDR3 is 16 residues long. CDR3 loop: CSVQTRAFESLSGYTF. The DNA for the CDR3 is TGCAGCGTTCAGACACGGGCATTTGAGTCTCTTTCCGGCTACACCTTC.

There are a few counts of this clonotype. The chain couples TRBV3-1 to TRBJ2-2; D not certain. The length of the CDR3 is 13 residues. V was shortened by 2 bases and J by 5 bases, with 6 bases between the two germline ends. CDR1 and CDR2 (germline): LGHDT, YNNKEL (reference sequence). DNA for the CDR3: TGTGCCAGCAGCCAAACCCGAACCGGGGAGCTGTTTTTT. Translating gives CASSQTRTGELFF.

CDR3 loop: CASSQDFVKGYTF. CDR3 coding DNA: TGTGCCAGCAGCCAAGATTTCGTTAAGGGCTACACCTTC. The V gene is TRBV14, the J gene TRBJ1-2; unclear D gene. The V end lost 0 bases, the J end lost 8 bases, and 10 bases lay between the germline ends. The CDR3 has 13 residues. Germline CDR1 reads SGHDN; CDR2 reads FVKESK.

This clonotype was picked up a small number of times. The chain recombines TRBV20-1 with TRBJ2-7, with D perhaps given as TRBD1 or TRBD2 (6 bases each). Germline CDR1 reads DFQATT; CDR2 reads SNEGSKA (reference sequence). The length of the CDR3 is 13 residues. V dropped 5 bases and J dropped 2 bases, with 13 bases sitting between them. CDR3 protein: CSAGGHRAYEQYF. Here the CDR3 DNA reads TGCAGTGCTGGGGGGCATAGGGCCTACGAGCAGTACTTC.

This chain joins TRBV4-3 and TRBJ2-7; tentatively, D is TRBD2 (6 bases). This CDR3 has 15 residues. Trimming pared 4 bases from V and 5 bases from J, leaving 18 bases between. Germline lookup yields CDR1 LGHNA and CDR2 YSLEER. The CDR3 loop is CASSPGVVGPHEQYF. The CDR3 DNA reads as TGCGCCAGCAGCCCGGGGGTGGTGGGTCCCCACGAGCAGTACTTC.

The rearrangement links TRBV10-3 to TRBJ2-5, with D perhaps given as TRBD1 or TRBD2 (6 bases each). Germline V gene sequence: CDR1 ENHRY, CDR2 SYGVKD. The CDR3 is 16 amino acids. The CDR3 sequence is CTTKFSSGRGQETQYF. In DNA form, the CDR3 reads TGTACCACCAAATTCAGTAGCGGCAGGGGACAAGAGACCCAGTACTTC.

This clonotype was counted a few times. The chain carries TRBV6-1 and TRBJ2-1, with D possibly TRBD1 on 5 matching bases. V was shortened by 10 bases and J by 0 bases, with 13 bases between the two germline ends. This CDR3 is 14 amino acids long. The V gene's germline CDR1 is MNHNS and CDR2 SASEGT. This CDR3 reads CAITPGNSYNEQFF. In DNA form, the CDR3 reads TGTGCCATCACGCCAGGGAACTCCTACAATGAGCAGTTCTTC.

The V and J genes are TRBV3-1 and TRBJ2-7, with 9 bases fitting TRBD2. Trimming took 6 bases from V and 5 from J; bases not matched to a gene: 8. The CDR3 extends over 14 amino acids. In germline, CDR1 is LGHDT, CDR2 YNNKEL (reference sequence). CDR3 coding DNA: TGTGCCAGCAGAAGTCTAGCGGGGTTGGACGAGCAGTACTTC. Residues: CASRSLAGLDEQYF.

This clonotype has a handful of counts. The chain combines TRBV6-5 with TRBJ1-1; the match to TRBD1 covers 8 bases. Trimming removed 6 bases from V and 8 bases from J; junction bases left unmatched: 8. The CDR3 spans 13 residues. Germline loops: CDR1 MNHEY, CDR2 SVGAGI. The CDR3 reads CASRHGQGSEAFF. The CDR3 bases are TGTGCCAGCAGACATGGACAGGGCTCCGAAGCTTTCTTT.

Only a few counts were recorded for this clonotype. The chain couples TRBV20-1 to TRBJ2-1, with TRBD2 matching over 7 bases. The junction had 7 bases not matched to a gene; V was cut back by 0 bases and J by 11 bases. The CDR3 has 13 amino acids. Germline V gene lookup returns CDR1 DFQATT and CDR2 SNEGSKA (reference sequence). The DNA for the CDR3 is TGCAGTGCTAGAGATTTGGAGCGGGGACAGCAGTTCTTC. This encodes CSARDLERGQQFF.

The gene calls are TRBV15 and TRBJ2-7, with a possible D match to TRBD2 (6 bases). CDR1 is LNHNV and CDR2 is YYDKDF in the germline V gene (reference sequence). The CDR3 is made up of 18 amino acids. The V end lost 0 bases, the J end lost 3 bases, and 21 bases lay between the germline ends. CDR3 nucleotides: TGTGCCACCAGCAGAGATCGGGAAGGGTTAGGAGGGGACTACGAGCAGTACTTC. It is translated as CATSRDREGLGGDYEQYF. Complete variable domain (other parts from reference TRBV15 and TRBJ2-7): DAMVIQNPRYQVTQFGKPVTLSCSQTLNHNVMYWYQQKSSQAPKLLFHYYDKDFNNEADTPDNFQSRRPNTSFCFLDIRSPGLGDTAMYLCATSRDREGLGGDYEQYFGPGTRLTVT.

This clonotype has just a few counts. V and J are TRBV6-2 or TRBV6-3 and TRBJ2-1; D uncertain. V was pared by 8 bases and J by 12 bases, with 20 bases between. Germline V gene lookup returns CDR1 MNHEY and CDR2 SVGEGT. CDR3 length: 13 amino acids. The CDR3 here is CASRRTLLQWQFF. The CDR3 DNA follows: TGTGCCAGCCGACGGACCCTGCTACAATGGCAGTTCTTC.

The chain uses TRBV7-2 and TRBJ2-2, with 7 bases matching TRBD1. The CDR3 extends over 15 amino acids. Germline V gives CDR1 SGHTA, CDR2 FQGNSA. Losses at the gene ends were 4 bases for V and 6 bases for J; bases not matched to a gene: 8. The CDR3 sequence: CASSWQGVGSGELFF. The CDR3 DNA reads TGTGCCAGCAGCTGGCAGGGGGTGGGGTCCGGGGAGCTGTTTTTT.

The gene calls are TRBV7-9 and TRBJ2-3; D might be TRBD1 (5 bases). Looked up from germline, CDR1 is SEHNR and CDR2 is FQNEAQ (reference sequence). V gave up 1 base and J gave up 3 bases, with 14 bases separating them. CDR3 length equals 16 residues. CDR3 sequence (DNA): TGTGCCAGCAGCTTAGAAGGCGGAAAGGGGACAGATACGCAGTATTTT. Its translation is CASSLEGGKGTDTQYF.

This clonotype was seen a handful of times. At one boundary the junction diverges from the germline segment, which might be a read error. Here the CDR3 reads CASSKDGASGYDEQFF. DNA of the CDR3: TGCGCCAGCAGCAAGGACGGGGCTAGCGGCTACGATGAGCAGTTCTTC. The genes are TRBV5-1 and TRBJ2-1; 7 nucleotides align to TRBD2. Per germline, CDR1 SGHRS and CDR2 YFSETQ. This CDR3 is built from 16 residues.

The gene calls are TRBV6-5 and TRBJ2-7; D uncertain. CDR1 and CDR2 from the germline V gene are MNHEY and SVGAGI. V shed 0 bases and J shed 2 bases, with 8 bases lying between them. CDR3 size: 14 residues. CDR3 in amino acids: CASSYSSAAYEQYF. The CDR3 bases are TGTGCCAGCAGTTACTCGAGTGCAGCCTACGAGCAGTACTTC.

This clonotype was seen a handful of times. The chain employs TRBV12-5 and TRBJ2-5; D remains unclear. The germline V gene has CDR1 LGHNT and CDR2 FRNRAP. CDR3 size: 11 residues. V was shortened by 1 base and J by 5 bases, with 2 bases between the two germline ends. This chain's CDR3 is CASGLGETQYF. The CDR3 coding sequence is TGTGCTAGTGGTTTGGGGGAGACCCAGTACTTC.

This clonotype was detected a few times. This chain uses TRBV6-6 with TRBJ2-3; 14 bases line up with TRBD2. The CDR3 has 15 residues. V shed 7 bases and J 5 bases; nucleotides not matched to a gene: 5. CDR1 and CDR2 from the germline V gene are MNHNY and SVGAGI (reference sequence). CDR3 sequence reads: CASIRTSGGLDTQYF. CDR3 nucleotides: TGTGCCAGCATCCGGACTAGCGGGGGGCTAGATACGCAGTATTTT.